One and the same sample provided the 17 T cell receptor beta chains below, sequenced in a study of blood T cells in healthy people across ages (dated by TCRdb to about 2015). Libraries were made using 5' RACE. These reads were obtained on an Illumina HiSeq 2500. A second roughly 7 to 11 cycle PCR used a sample-barcoded 5' primer and a J-beta primer mix. TCRdb reworked the public reads: Q25 trimming with fastp, MiXCR clone assembly, productive beta chains retained. For every CDR3 protein sequence, its rows merge into one entry that carries the most common genes and DNA. For this sample there are fewer than 950,000 distinct CDR3 sequences; about 53% appear just once. Around 41% of the sample lies in the top ten. Material: blood. These receptors were obtained from a man at least 80 years old in good health.

The chain has TRBV29-1 and TRBJ2-7, with D possibly being TRBD1 (6 bases). The CDR3 extends over 13 amino acids. Germline CDR1 and CDR2: SQVTM and ANQGSEA. The CDR3 DNA sequence: TGCGGCGGCGAATCAGGGGAATCCTACGAGCAGTACTTC. Amino acid sequence: CGGESGESYEQYF.

The chain joins TRBV10-1 to TRBJ2-7, with 8 positions matching TRBD1. The J call is doubtful: the DNA matches TRBJ2-5 better. The CDR3 is made up of 17 amino acids. Germline V gene sequence: CDR1 WNHNN, CDR2 SYGVQD (reference sequence). The DNA for the CDR3 is TGCGCCAGCTCCTTTGGTGGGACAGGCCTCGATGGGGAGACCCAGTACTTC. This encodes CASSFGGTGLDGETQYF.

The V and J genes are TRBV29-1 and TRBJ2-7; 8 nucleotides align to TRBD2. CDR3 length: 15 residues. Trimming cost V 4 bases and J 6 bases; bases outside gene matches: 14. Germline V CDR1 and CDR2: SQVTM, ANQGSEA. In DNA form, the CDR3 reads TGCAGCGTTGTGCGGGGGGAACCGAGACCCTGCGAGCAGTACTTC. Amino acids: CSVVRGEPRPCEQYF.

The chain couples TRBV27 to TRBJ1-4; 7 bases agree with TRBD1. This CDR3 is built from 16 residues. CDR1 is MNHEY, CDR2 SMNVEV, per germline (reference sequence). J lost 0 bases, V lost 5 bases, and 6 bases had no gene match. The CDR3 here is CASSPHGQATNEKLFF. CDR3 DNA sequence: TGTGCCAGCAGTCCCCACGGACAGGCAACTAATGAAAAACTGTTTTTT.

The chain uses TRBV20-1 and TRBJ2-1; D is unclear. The ends were cut back, 6 bases at V and 0 bases at J, with 12 bases in the middle. The CDR3 has 14 amino acids. Germline V gives CDR1 DFQATT, CDR2 SNEGSKA (reference sequence). Written as DNA, the CDR3 is TGCAGTGCGCCCATGGTGGGCTCCTACAATGAGCAGTTCTTC. Translation: CSAPMVGSYNEQFF.

The chain employs TRBV15 and TRBJ2-1, with 7 positions matching TRBD1. Germline CDR1 is LNHNV and CDR2 is YYDKDF (reference sequence). The CDR3 loop spans 15 amino acids. V shed 3 bases, J shed 2 bases, and the junction held 4 bases outside the gene matches. CDR3 nucleotide sequence: TGTGCCACCAGCAGGGTACAGGGGACCTACAATGAGCAGTTCTTC. This translates into CATSRVQGTYNEQFF.

This clonotype was seen only a few times. V gene TRBV29-1 combines with J gene TRBJ2-1, with 9 bases fitting TRBD1. Germline V gene data show CDR1 as SQVTM and CDR2 as ANQGSEA. CDR3 length: 13 amino acids. V lost 3 bases, J lost 7 bases, and 4 bases stayed unmatched. The CDR3 DNA reads TGCAGCGTTGAGGGACAGGGTTGGAATGAGCAGTTCTTC. This sequence encodes CSVEGQGWNEQFF.

V is TRBV7-3 and J is TRBJ2-3, with 8 bases that match TRBD2. CDR1 and CDR2 from the germline V gene are SGHTA and FQGTGA. The trim removed 8 bases at V and 5 bases at J, leaving 6 bases unmatched. The CDR3 covers 13 residues. CDR3 residues: CASGAGAVDTQYF. In DNA, the CDR3 is TGTGCCAGCGGAGCGGGAGCCGTAGATACGCAGTATTTT.

The rearrangement joins TRBV28 to TRBJ2-6; perhaps TRBD2 as D (6 bases). CDR1 is MDHEN, CDR2 SYDVKM, per germline. V was pared by 7 bases and J by 3 bases, with 13 bases between. CDR3 length: 15 residues. Here the CDR3 DNA reads TGTGCCAGCACCGATGGGGGGTATGGGGCCAACGTCCTGACTTTC. It encodes CASTDGGYGANVLTF.

J is TRBJ1-6 and V is TRBV7-9; TRBD1 matches at 8 bases. J gave up 9 bases and V 5 bases, and 9 bases lay outside the gene matches. The CDR3 has 15 amino acids. Germline V CDR1 and CDR2: SEHNR, FQNEAQ (reference sequence). In nucleotides, the CDR3 is TGTGCCAGCAGCCCCTGGACAGGGAATGGTTCACCCCTCCACTTT. Protein: CASSPWTGNGSPLHF.

V usage is TRBV29-1 and J usage is TRBJ2-1, with D unclear. CDR1 is SQVTM, CDR2 ANQGSEA, per germline. The CDR3 has 14 residues. With 4 bases removed from V and 2 bases from J, the gap between germline ends came to 12 bases. CDR3 nucleotides: TGCAGCGTTGCGGCTGTCGCTACCTACAATGAGCAGTTCTTC. Translating gives CSVAAVATYNEQFF.

This sequence joins TRBV5-1 and TRBJ2-1; 11 bases align to TRBD2. Germline CDR1 is SGHRS and CDR2 is YFSETQ. This CDR3 region has 16 residues. V lost 0 bases and J lost 7; bases outside the gene matches: 6. The CDR3 region is CASSLEIAGGGNEQFF. CDR3 DNA sequence: TGCGCCAGCAGCTTGGAAATAGCGGGAGGGGGGAATGAGCAGTTCTTC.

The CDR3 region is CASSPELSGANVLTF. The CDR3 region has the DNA TGTGCCAGCAGTCCCGAGTTGTCTGGGGCCAACGTCCTGACTTTC. The gene calls are TRBV12-3 or TRBV12-4 and TRBJ2-6; D gene uncertain. Trimming left V 5 bases short and J 1 base short, with 9 bases between. The CDR3 runs 15 residues.

This sequence joins TRBV2 and TRBJ1-4; D is possibly TRBD1 (5 bases). The CDR3 has 13 residues. V was clipped by 2 bases and J by 8 bases, with 9 bases between them. Germline loops: CDR1 SNHLY, CDR2 FYNNEI. Here the CDR3 DNA reads TGTGCCAGCAGTGAAATTCGGGGGGAAAAACTGTTTTTT. Translated, it gives CASSEIRGEKLFF. Using reference TRBV2 and TRBJ1-4 for the parts outside the CDR3, the full variable domain is EPEVTQTPSHQVTQMGQEVILRCVPISNHLYFYWYRQILGQKVEFLVSFYNNEISEKSEIFDDQFSVERPDGSNFTLKIRSTKLEDSAMYFCASSEIRGEKLFFGSGTQLSVL.

The V call is TRBV12-3 or TRBV12-4, the J call TRBJ2-3; a weak D match, TRBD2 (5 bases). The ends were cut back, 1 base at V and 4 bases at J, with 12 bases in the middle. The CDR3 consists of 15 residues. In DNA form, the CDR3 reads TGTGCCAGCAGTTTAGGAGGTTGGGGAGCAGATACGCAGTATTTT. Protein product: CASSLGGWGADTQYF.

The chain is built from TRBV7-2 and TRBJ1-3, with unresolved D. Germline V lookup: CDR1 SGHTA, CDR2 FQGNSA. V was trimmed by 5 bases and J by 0 bases, leaving 11 bases between them. CDR3 length equals 15 residues. The CDR3 loop is CASSAAGSSGNTIYF. The CDR3 DNA reads as TGTGCCAGCAGCGCCGCGGGGAGCTCTGGAAACACCATATATTTT.

This clonotype appeared a few times. The chain has TRBV20-1 and TRBJ2-1; the D gene is possibly TRBD1 (6 bases). V was trimmed by 0 bases and J by 9 bases, leaving 15 bases between them. This CDR3 spans 14 amino acids. The germline CDR1 and CDR2 sequences are DFQATT and SNEGSKA (reference sequence). The chain's CDR3 is CSAREGHPGGEQFF. The CDR3 nucleotides read TGCAGTGCTAGAGAGGGACACCCCGGAGGTGAGCAGTTCTTC.